This entry concerns a single T cell receptor beta chain. What it binds is unknown. The data were obtained in a study of graft-versus-host responses after intestinal transplantation. Study information: Isolated intestinal, liver-intestinal, or multivisceral transplants were what recipients had. The recipients all started with anti-thymocyte globulin induction and then took tacrolimus and steroids for 3 to 4 years. Study-level results: Recipient marrow harbored GvH clones, some of which surfaced first in ileum or blood.

This CDR3 is 14 amino acids long. Trimming shortened V by 5 bases and J by 0 bases, and 11 bases separated the two germline ends. Per the germline V gene, CDR1 is SGHNT and CDR2 is YYREEE (reference sequence). Sequencing was performed with immunoSEQ multiplex PCR; in TCRdb, only in-frame clones are kept and a portion is missing. The sample includes 95,000 to 110,000 clones, roughly 87% of them seen just once. The TCR sequence derives from a human donor who was the organ donor for an intestinal transplant. The chain combines TRBV5-4 with TRBJ2-5, with D perhaps assigned TRBD1 or TRBD2 (5 bases each). The sample consisted of unstimulated CD4+ T cells sorted from spleen or lymph node cells, taken before transplant. The chain's CDR3 is CASSLGTNQETQYF. CDR3 coding DNA: TGTGCCAGCAGTCTCGGGACCAACCAAGAGACCCAGTACTTC.